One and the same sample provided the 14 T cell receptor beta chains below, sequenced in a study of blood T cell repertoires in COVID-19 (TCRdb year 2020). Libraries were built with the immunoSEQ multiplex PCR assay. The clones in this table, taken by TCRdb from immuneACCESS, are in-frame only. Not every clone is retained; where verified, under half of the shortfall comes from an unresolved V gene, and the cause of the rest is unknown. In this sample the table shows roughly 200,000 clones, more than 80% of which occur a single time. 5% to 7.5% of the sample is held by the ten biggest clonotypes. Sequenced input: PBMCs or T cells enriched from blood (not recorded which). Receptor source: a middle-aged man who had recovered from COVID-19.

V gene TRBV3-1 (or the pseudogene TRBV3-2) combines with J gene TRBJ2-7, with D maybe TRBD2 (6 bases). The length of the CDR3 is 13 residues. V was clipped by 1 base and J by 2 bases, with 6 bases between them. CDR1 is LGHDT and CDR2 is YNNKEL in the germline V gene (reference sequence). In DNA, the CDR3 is TGTGCCAGCAGCCAAGCGGGAGCCTACGAGCAGTACTTC. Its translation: CASSQAGAYEQYF.

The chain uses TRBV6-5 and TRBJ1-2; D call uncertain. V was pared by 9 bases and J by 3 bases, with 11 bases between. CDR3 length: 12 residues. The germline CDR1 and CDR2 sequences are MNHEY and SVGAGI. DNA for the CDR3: TGTGCCAGTACTGCATCATACTATGGCTACACCTTC. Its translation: CASTASYYGYTF.

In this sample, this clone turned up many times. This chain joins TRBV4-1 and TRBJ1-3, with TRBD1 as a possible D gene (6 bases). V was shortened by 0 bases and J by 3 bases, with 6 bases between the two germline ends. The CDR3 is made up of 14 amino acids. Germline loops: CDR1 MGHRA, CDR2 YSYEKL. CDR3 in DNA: TGCGCCAGCAGCCAAGACAGGGGTGGAAACACCATATATTTT. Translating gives CASSQDRGGNTIYF.

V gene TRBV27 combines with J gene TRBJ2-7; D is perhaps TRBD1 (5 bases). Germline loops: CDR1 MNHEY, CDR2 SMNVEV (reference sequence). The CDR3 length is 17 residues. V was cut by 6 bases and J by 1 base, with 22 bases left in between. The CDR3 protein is CASSLLPSGNRSYEQYF. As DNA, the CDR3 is TGTGCCAGCAGCCTCCTCCCCTCAGGGAACAGATCCTACGAGCAGTACTTC.

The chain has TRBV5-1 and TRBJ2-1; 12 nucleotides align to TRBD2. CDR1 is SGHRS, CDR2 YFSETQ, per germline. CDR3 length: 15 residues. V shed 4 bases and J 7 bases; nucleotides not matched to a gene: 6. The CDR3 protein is CASSVLAGGPNEQFF. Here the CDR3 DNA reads TGCGCCAGCAGCGTGCTAGCGGGGGGGCCAAATGAGCAGTTCTTC.

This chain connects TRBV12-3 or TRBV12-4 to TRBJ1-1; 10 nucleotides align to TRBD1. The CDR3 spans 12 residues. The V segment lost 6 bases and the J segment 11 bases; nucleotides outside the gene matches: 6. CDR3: CASSKDRGDAFF. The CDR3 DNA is TGTGCCAGCAGCAAGGACAGGGGGGACGCTTTCTTT.

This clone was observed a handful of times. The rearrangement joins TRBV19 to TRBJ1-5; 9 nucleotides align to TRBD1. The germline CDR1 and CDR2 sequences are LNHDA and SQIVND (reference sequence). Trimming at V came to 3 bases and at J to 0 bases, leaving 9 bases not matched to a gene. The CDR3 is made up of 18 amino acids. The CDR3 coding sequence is TGTGCCAGTAGTATTAGGGGACAGGGCCCCCTTAGCAATCAGCCCCAGCATTTT. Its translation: CASSIRGQGPLSNQPQHF. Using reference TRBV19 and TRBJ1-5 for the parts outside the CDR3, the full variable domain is DGGITQSPKYLFRKEGQNVTLSCEQNLNHDAMYWYRQDPGQGLRLIYYSQIVNDFQKGDIAEGYSVSREKKESFPLTVTSAQKNPTAFYLCASSIRGQGPLSNQPQHFGDGTRLSIL.

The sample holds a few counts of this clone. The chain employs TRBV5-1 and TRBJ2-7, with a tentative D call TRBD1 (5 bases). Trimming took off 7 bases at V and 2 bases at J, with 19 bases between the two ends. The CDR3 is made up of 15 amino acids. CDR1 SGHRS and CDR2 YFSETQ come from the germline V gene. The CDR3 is CASEYGQGPPYEQYF. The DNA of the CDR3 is TGCGCCAGCGAATATGGGCAGGGCCCTCCCTACGAGCAGTACTTC.

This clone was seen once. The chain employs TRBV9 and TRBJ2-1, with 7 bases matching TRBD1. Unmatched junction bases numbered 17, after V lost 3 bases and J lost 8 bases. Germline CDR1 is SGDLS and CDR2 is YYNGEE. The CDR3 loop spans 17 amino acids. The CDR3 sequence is CASSAEEGGPTTDEQFF. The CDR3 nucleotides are TGTGCCAGCAGCGCCGAGGAAGGGGGCCCCACGACGGATGAGCAGTTCTTC. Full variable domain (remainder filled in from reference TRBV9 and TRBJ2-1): DSGVTQTPKHLITATGQRVTLRCSPRSGDLSVYWYQQSLDQGLQFLIQYYNGEERAKGNILERFSAQQFPDLHSELNLSSLELGDSALYFCASSAEEGGPTTDEQFFGPGTRLTVL.

For the CDR3, the DNA is TGTGCCAGCAGCCAGGGAGAGACCCAGTACTTC. Protein: CASSQGETQYF. The rearrangement links TRBV2 to TRBJ2-5; D is possibly TRBD1 (5 bases). Germline CDR1 reads SNHLY; CDR2 reads FYNNEI. CDR3 length: 11 amino acids. V dropped 6 bases and J dropped 4 bases, with 6 bases sitting between them.

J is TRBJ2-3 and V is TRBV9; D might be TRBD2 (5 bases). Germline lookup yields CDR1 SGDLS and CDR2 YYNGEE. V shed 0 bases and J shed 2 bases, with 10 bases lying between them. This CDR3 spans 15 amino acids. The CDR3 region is CASSVGGSLTDTQYF. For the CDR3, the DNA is TGTGCCAGCAGCGTAGGTGGGAGCCTCACAGATACGCAGTATTTT. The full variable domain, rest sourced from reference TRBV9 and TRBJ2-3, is DSGVTQTPKHLITATGQRVTLRCSPRSGDLSVYWYQQSLDQGLQFLIQYYNGEERAKGNILERFSAQQFPDLHSELNLSSLELGDSALYFCASSVGGSLTDTQYFGPGTRLTVL.

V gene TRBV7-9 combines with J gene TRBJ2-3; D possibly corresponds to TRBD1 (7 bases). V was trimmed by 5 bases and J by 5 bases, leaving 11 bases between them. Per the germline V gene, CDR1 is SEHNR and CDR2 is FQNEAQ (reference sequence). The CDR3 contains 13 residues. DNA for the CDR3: TGTGCCAGCAGCGGGACAGCGGGAGATACGCAGTATTTT. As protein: CASSGTAGDTQYF.

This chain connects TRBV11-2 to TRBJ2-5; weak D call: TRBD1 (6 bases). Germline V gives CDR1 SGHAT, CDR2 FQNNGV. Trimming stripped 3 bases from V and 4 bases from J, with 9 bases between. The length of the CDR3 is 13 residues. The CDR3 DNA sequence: TGTGCCAGCAGCTTTGGGGGCGCAGAGACCCAGTACTTC. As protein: CASSFGGAETQYF.

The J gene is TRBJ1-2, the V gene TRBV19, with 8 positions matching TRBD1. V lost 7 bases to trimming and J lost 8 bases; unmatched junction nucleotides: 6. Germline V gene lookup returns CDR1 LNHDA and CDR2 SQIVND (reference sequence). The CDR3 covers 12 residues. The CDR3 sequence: CASTPGGLGYTF. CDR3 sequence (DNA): TGTGCCAGTACCCCAGGGGGCCTGGGCTACACCTTC. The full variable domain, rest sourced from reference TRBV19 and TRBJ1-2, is DGGITQSPKYLFRKEGQNVTLSCEQNLNHDAMYWYRQDPGQGLRLIYYSQIVNDFQKGDIAEGYSVSREKKESFPLTVTSAQKNPTAFYLCASTPGGLGYTFGSGTRLTVV.